Each of the 6 T cell receptor beta chains below was sequenced from the same sample in a study of blood T cell repertoires in COVID-19. This table comes from immunoSEQ multiplex PCR, and its TCRdb copy is limited to in-frame clones, with some not included. The top ten hold 6.5% of the sample, which has under 400,000 clones, around 87% seen once. Sequenced material: peripheral blood. The receptors originated from a young man with active or convalescent COVID-19.

The rearrangement links TRBV9 to TRBJ2-7, with 7 nucleotides matching TRBD1. The CDR3 extends over 13 amino acids. Per the germline V gene, CDR1 is SGDLS and CDR2 is YYNGEE. J gave up 1 base and V 3 bases, and 1 base lay outside the gene matches. CDR3 protein: CASSGGQSYEQYF. CDR3 in DNA: TGTGCCAGCAGCGGGGGACAGTCCTACGAGCAGTACTTC.

This chain connects TRBV4-1 to TRBJ2-7; D is perhaps TRBD1 (6 bases). Germline V lookup: CDR1 MGHRA, CDR2 YSYEKL. The CDR3 contains 15 residues. V was clipped by 0 bases and J by 1 base, with 10 bases between them. CDR3 region: CASSQEVGGSYEQYF. The CDR3 nucleotides read TGCGCCAGCAGCCAAGAGGTAGGGGGATCCTACGAGCAGTACTTC.

This clone has more than one count but fewer than ten. This chain connects TRBV19 to TRBJ1-5, with TRBD1 matching over 10 bases. The junction had 8 bases not matched to a gene; V was cut back by 5 bases and J by 4 bases. The germline CDR1 and CDR2 sequences are LNHDA and SQIVND (reference sequence). CDR3 size: 16 residues. This chain's CDR3 is CASSPRDRGRNQPQHF. CDR3 coding DNA: TGTGCCAGTAGTCCCCGGGACAGGGGTAGAAATCAGCCCCAGCATTTT.

V usage is TRBV7-6 and J usage is TRBJ1-1; a possible D gene is TRBD1 (6 bases). CDR1 is SGHVS, CDR2 FNYEAQ, per germline. This CDR3 region has 13 residues. Between the trimmed V and J ends, which lost 6 bases and 3 bases, there was a span of 11 bases. The chain's CDR3 is CASSWGQDTEAFF. CDR3 DNA sequence: TGTGCCAGCAGTTGGGGGCAGGACACTGAAGCTTTCTTT.

The gene calls are TRBV24-1 and TRBJ2-3; TRBD2 is a possible D gene (6 bases). Germline V gene sequence: CDR1 KGHDR, CDR2 SFDVKD. Trimming stripped 5 bases from V and 2 bases from J, with 13 bases between. The CDR3 extends over 15 amino acids. In DNA, the CDR3 is TGTGCCACCAGTGCACGGGAGTCCCTCACAGATACGCAGTATTTT. It is translated as CATSARESLTDTQYF.

The chain couples TRBV7-9 to TRBJ1-1; tentatively, D is TRBD1 (6 bases). The ends were cut back, 3 bases at V and 5 bases at J, with 16 bases in the middle. The V gene's germline CDR1 is SEHNR and CDR2 FQNEAQ (reference sequence). This CDR3 has 15 residues. CDR3 DNA sequence: TGTGCCAGCAGCTTGAGTATGGGGGCTAGGACTGAAGCTTTCTTT. Translated, it gives CASSLSMGARTEAFF.